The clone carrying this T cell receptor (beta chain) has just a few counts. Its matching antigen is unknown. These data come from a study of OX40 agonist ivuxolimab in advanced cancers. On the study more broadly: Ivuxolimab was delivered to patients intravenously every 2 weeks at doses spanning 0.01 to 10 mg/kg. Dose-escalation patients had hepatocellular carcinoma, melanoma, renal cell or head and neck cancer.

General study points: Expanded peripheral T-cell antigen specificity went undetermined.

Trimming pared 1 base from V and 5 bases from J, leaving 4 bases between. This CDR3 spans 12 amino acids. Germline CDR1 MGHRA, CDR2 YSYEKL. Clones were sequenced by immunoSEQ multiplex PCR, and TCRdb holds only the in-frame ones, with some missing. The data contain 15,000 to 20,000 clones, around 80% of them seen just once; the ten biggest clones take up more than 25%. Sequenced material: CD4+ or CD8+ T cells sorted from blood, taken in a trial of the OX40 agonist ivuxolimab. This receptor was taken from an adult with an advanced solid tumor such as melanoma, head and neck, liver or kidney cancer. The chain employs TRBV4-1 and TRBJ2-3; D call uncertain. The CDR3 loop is CASSQAVDTQYF. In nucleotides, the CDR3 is TGCGCCAGCAGCCAAGCTGTAGATACGCAGTATTTT.